This T cell receptor beta chain was profiled in a study of T cell clonotyping in hematopoietic cell transplantation. Study-level information: Recipients' pretransplant samples followed cytoreduction.

Produced via immunoSEQ multiplex PCR; TCRdb's table is partial and in-frame only. The repertoire includes about 69,000 clones, 90% to 97% of them detected once, and under 2% sits in the top ten. This clone came up once. Its antigen is not known. Germline V gene data show CDR1 as LNHDA and CDR2 as SQIVND (reference sequence). The CDR3 spans 12 residues. V lost 1 base and J 7 bases, leaving 7 bases between the germline ends. Study outcomes and limitations: Pathologically expanded recipient clonotypes increased progressively from day 30 to day 180 as diversity fell. Few recipient clonotypes overlapped donors; over 95% were de novo at given depth.

Time point defined: recipient sample about 28 days before transplant, after cytoreduction. Samples: about 28 days before transplant, then days 30, 100 and 180 after. The sample consisted of peripheral blood mononuclear cells, taken before stem cell transplant. V is TRBV19 and J is TRBJ1-1, with D uncertain. This sequence was found in a woman in her forties or fifties with acute myeloid leukemia. Some clones in this sample may be carry-over from other donors' samples. CDR3 loop: CASSIGFGEAFF. The CDR3 DNA follows: TGTGCCAGTAGTATAGGGTTCGGTGAAGCTTTCTTT. Together with reference TRBV19 and TRBJ1-1, the CDR3 gives the full variable domain: DGGITQSPKYLFRKEGQNVTLSCEQNLNHDAMYWYRQDPGQGLRLIYYSQIVNDFQKGDIAEGYSVSREKKESFPLTVTSAQKNPTAFYLCASSIGFGEAFFGQGTRLTVV.